Listed here is a single T cell receptor (beta chain). This clone was observed a single time. Its target antigen remains unknown. There are no base qualities to consult, and no much larger clone falls within one base. This specimen comes from a study of shared clonotypes between healthy human individuals (dated by TCRdb to the early 2020s). For the wider study: Three men and two women, aged 18 to 49 years, made up the cohort. For each donor, CD4 naive and CD4 memory were each run on three plates, CD8 naive on two plates, and CD8 memory on one plate. Different laboratories and diverse techniques were used to prepare libraries and sequence TCR repertoires, to increase sequencing depth and limit assay-specific biases. Leukapheresis yielded between about 0.94 and 9.5 billion PBMCs per donor. Blood TCR repertoires of about 5 healthy adults were deeply sequenced to estimate repertoire size and the extent of clonotype sharing between individuals.

Using the deep immunoSEQ assay, multiplex PCR amplified TCR CDR3 regions from genomic DNA. Genomic DNA extracted from each cell subset was distributed evenly over all wells of several immunoSEQ 96-well plates, and each plate served as one replicate. For sorted subsets, 200 to 250 ng of genomic DNA, equivalent to 25,000 to 35,000 T cell genomes, went into each replicate PCR. The purified libraries were quantified using a Qubit 3.0 fluorometer, sized with a Bioanalyzer 2100, and then quantified again using the KAPA Library Quantification kit. Every immunoSEQ 96-well plate was sequenced on a separate single-read 150-cycle Illumina NextSeq 550 flow cell. As for how the authors treated the data: Because the immunoSEQ output included only junctional sequences and no quality scores, the filtering could not be the same as the filtering used for full-length reads. To assign V/J genes and CDR3, sequences were annotated against IMGT germline references using PyIR, a Python wrapper for IgBLAST v1.9. Reads were removed for weak V/J assignments (E-value above 1e-6), missing CDR3, stop codons, out-of-frame junctions, or ambiguous translated residues. A V3J clonotype was defined by an identical inferred V gene, J gene, and CDR3 amino acid sequence. Percentage overlap between repertoires was calculated by dividing the number of shared unique clonotypes by the size of the smaller repertoire. RTK rarefaction, the Chao1 estimator, and Recon v2.1 estimates of unobserved clonotypes were used to assess repertoire richness. Generation probabilities for all TCRbeta clonotypes obtained by the gDNA method from several donors were computed using OLGA. TCRdb provides this immuneACCESS table in a form limited to in-frame rearrangements. Some clones are lacking; in checked studies, under half of them reflect an unresolved V gene, and why the rest are absent is not known. The D gene and trimming were derived from the DNA, and the V and J assignments and clone size from that table. Across this sample there are 400,000 to 600,000 clones, with more than 95% seen only once. The top ten clonotypes cover 0.055% to 0.075% of the sample.

Germline trimming: 5 bases from V, 6 bases from J; junction bases outside gene matches: 8. From the cysteine up to the phenylalanine, the CDR3 has a length of 16 residues. Only the CDR3 DNA is retained, 48 bases long and in frame from the first base. For CDR1 and CDR2, the germline V gene lists SGHTA and FQGNSA. The donors were healthy, HIV-negative adults with no recently reported acute infections or vaccinations. Only Caucasian adults living in Nashville, Tennessee, USA were represented among the donors. CD4+ T cells were enriched by magnetic negative selection, after which naive cells were positively selected on CD45RA and the negative fraction was taken as the memory subset. Blood was collected by leukapheresis, and PBMCs were isolated by Ficoll-Histopaque density gradient centrifugation and then cryopreserved in liquid nitrogen vapor phase. Analytical flow cytometry was used to check the purity and quantity of every magnetically sorted T cell population. Genomic DNA was isolated from each sorted fraction and quantified by UV absorbance on a Nanodrop 2000c.

Overall results and qualifications from the work: Rarefaction of sorted-subset datasets indicated incomplete sequencing despite the large sequencing depth. Pairwise subsampling led to the expectation that sequencing depth would affect the degree of clonotype sharing among donors. Sharing across a few donors was observed for approximately 5% of naive CD4, around 3.5% of naive CD8, 2.3% of memory CD4, and roughly 0.4% of memory CD8 clonotypes. Larger estimated clonotype richness was generally found for naive subsets than for memory subsets. Only blood was sampled, and tissue TCR repertoires likely differ from those in blood. Compared with non-shared clonotypes, the clonotypes found in all four sorted-subset donors had higher generation probabilities. The small number of donors limited the genetic and exposure-history diversity represented.

The TCR sequence derives from a woman aged 25 to 39 in good health. The sequence links TRBV7-2 to TRBJ2-1; 12 middle bases align to TRBD2. The sequenced sample consisted of naive CD4+ T cells sorted from blood. The cell subset or site label, read with the paper, signifies: CD45RA+ positively selected. The nucleotides are TGTGCCAGCAGCCCGCTAGCGGGAGGGCCCGGCAATGAGCAGTTCTTC. Its translation reads: CASSPLAGGPGNEQFF.